These T cell receptor beta chains were read from a single sample in a study of blood T cells in healthy people across ages. Via MiXCR, TCRdb re-called the 5' RACE reads, giving one row per CDR3 protein. Of around 1.5 million distinct CDR3 sequences listed, around 59% were seen once; the top ten hold roughly 6.3%. Sequenced sample: blood. Receptor source: a man younger than 35 in good health. Both conserved end residues are part of each CDR3. A D gene is named only where the DNA matches it firmly. Some rows have no size entry. The others give once, few or many, or a class for an expanded clone.

d_call: -
v_call: TRBV7-9
clone_size: -
j_call: TRBJ2-7
cdr3_nt: TGTGCCAGCAGCCCAAATCCCCCGGATCACTCCTACGAGCAGTACTTC
cdr3_aa: CASSPNPPDHSYEQYF

d_call: -
v_call: TRBV6-5
clone_size: -
j_call: TRBJ2-7
cdr3_nt: TGTGCCAGCAGTTACTTTCTAGGGGGCGAGCAGTACTTC
cdr3_aa: CASSYFLGGEQYF

d_call: -
v_call: TRBV28
clone_size: -
j_call: TRBJ2-5
cdr3_nt: TGTGCCAGCAGTCTGCTTAGGGCCCAAGAGACCCAGTACTTC
cdr3_aa: CASSLLRAQETQYF

d_call: -
v_call: TRBV27
clone_size: -
j_call: TRBJ2-1
cdr3_nt: TGTGCCAGCAGTTTAGAGGCTGAGAGCTCCTACAATGAGCAGTTCTTC
cdr3_aa: CASSLEAESSYNEQFF

d_call: -
v_call: TRBV12-3/TRBV12-4
clone_size: -
j_call: TRBJ2-1
cdr3_nt: TGTGCCAGCCTCCGGAGAGCAAATGAGCAGTTCTTC
cdr3_aa: CASLRRANEQFF

d_call: -
v_call: TRBV4-1
clone_size: -
j_call: TRBJ1-5
cdr3_nt: TGCGCCAGCAGCCCTACGACAGCACAGCCCCAGCATTTT
cdr3_aa: CASSPTTAQPQHF

d_call: -
v_call: TRBV7-2
clone_size: -
j_call: TRBJ1-2
cdr3_nt: TGTGCCAGCAGCTTAAGGATGGGTGGGAACTATGGCTACACCTTC
cdr3_aa: CASSLRMGGNYGYTF

d_call: -
v_call: TRBV28
clone_size: -
j_call: TRBJ2-3
cdr3_nt: TGTGCCACCACTGACAGCAGCACAGATACGCAGTATTTT
cdr3_aa: CATTDSSTDTQYF

d_call: -
v_call: TRBV7-2
clone_size: -
j_call: TRBJ2-5
cdr3_nt: TGTGCCAGCAGCTACCGGGCTTCCAACCGGGGGACCCAGTACTTC
cdr3_aa: CASSYRASNRGTQYF

d_call: TRBD1
v_call: TRBV7-8
clone_size: -
j_call: TRBJ1-2
cdr3_nt: TGTGCCAGCAGCCAGACAGGGGGCGGTGGCTACACCTTC
cdr3_aa: CASSQTGGGGYTF

d_call: -
v_call: TRBV5-6
clone_size: -
j_call: TRBJ2-1
cdr3_nt: TGTGCCAGTACTCAAGGAAATGAGCAGTTCTTC
cdr3_aa: CASTQGNEQFF

d_call: -
v_call: TRBV7-9
clone_size: -
j_call: TRBJ2-7
cdr3_nt: TGTGCCAGCAGCTTACCTAGCGCCTACGAGCAGAACTTC
cdr3_aa: CASSLPSAYEQNF

d_call: TRBD2
v_call: TRBV27
clone_size: once
j_call: TRBJ2-7
cdr3_nt: TGTGCCAGCAGCTCGAACGGAGGACTAGCGGCCTACGAGCAGTACTTC
cdr3_aa: CASSSNGGLAAYEQYF

d_call: TRBD2
v_call: TRBV11-2
clone_size: -
j_call: TRBJ2-7
cdr3_nt: TGTGCCAGCAGCCCGCGACCGGGACTAGCGTCGTCCTACGAGCAGTGCTTC
cdr3_aa: CASSPRPGLASSYEQCF

d_call: -
v_call: TRBV4-2
clone_size: few
j_call: TRBJ2-1
cdr3_nt: TGTGCCAGCAGCTCAACCCTTCTAGGGGATGAGCAGTTCTTC
cdr3_aa: CASSSTLLGDEQFF

d_call: -
v_call: TRBV3-1
clone_size: -
j_call: TRBJ2-1
cdr3_nt: TGTGCCAGCAGCCCGACACTATACAATGAGCAGTTCTTC
cdr3_aa: CASSPTLYNEQFF

d_call: -
v_call: TRBV7-9
clone_size: few
j_call: TRBJ2-7
cdr3_nt: TGTGCCAGCAGCTTAAGCGGTTTCGGCGAGCAGTACTTC
cdr3_aa: CASSLSGFGEQYF

d_call: -
v_call: TRBV6-2/TRBV6-3
clone_size: few
j_call: TRBJ2-7
cdr3_nt: TGTGCCAGCAGAATACCAGGGGGGAACGAGCAGTACTTC
cdr3_aa: CASRIPGGNEQYF

d_call: TRBD1
v_call: TRBV7-2
clone_size: -
j_call: TRBJ2-2
cdr3_nt: TGTGCCACCAGTAGGGACAGGGTTTCCGGGGAGCTGTTTTTT
cdr3_aa: CATSRDRVSGELFF

d_call: TRBD2
v_call: TRBV15
clone_size: -
j_call: TRBJ2-5
cdr3_nt: TGTGCCACCTCTCCCCGGCTAGCGGAGCAAGAGACCCAGTACTTC
cdr3_aa: CATSPRLAEQETQYF

d_call: TRBD1
v_call: TRBV18
clone_size: -
j_call: TRBJ1-5
cdr3_nt: TGTGCCAGCTCACCACCAGGCCGGGACAGAAATCAGCCCCAGCATTTT
cdr3_aa: CASSPPGRDRNQPQHF

d_call: TRBD2
v_call: TRBV28
clone_size: -
j_call: TRBJ2-7
cdr3_nt: TGTGCCAGCAGTTTCCCCGGCCGGGCTAGCGGGGGGCTGGGGATAATCGAGCAGTACTTC
cdr3_aa: CASSFPGRASGGLGIIEQYF

d_call: -
v_call: TRBV28
clone_size: -
j_call: TRBJ2-1
cdr3_nt: TGTGCCAGCAGTTTATCCGAGACCGAGCAGTTCTTC
cdr3_aa: CASSLSETEQFF

d_call: TRBD2
v_call: TRBV7-8
clone_size: -
j_call: TRBJ2-3
cdr3_nt: TGTGCCAGCAGCTTCGGCGGGGGGCCCTCTAGCACAGATACGCAGTATTTT
cdr3_aa: CASSFGGGPSSTDTQYF

d_call: TRBD2
v_call: TRBV12-3/TRBV12-4
clone_size: -
j_call: TRBJ2-1
cdr3_nt: TGTGCCAGCAGACCCAGCGGGGGGCCCATCCAGCTCACCTACAATGAGCAGTTCTTC
cdr3_aa: CASRPSGGPIQLTYNEQFF

d_call: -
v_call: TRBV28
clone_size: -
j_call: TRBJ2-1
cdr3_nt: TGTGCCAGCAGGGCTATCGGGGAGCAGTTCTTC
cdr3_aa: CASRAIGEQFF

d_call: -
v_call: TRBV29-1
clone_size: few
j_call: TRBJ1-1
cdr3_nt: TGCAGCGTTCAGGGGCAGAGTAATATGAACACTGAAGCTTTCTTT
cdr3_aa: CSVQGQSNMNTEAFF